This TCR beta chain came from a study of T cells in Graves' hyperthyroidism and ophthalmopathy (dated by TCRdb to about 2019). Study-level background: Peripheral blood was sampled at the time of initial diagnosis, prior to any treatment. To identify TCR V-J signatures that set the groups apart, the researchers used a discovery cohort of about a hundred patients, made up of fewer than 50 with Graves' ophthalmopathy and 57 with stable Graves' hyperthyroidism. Prospective prediction of ophthalmopathy was tested in an independent validation cohort consisting of about 20 hyperthyroidism patients and approximately 16 patients who later progressed to ophthalmopathy. The approximately 100 discovery patients were divided at random into training and test sets in a 7:3 ratio. In more than 5 Graves' hyperthyroidism patients, the study also compared T-cell repertoires from thyroid tissue with T-cell repertoires from blood. After sampling, hyperthyroidism patients received methimazole starting at 30 mg daily, and ophthalmopathy patients received high-dose intravenous methylprednisolone. The paper reports TCR Vbeta CDR3 sequencing of over 130 peripheral blood samples: under 45 ophthalmopathy, fewer than 80 hyperthyroidism and approximately 17 progressor patients. The paper's findings and limits, for the study overall: No statistical method was used to set the sample size in advance, and investigators knew the group allocation. During validation, the model predicted progression to ophthalmopathy a median of approximately 7 months ahead of onset, with almost 71% sensitivity and around 73% specificity. Blood samples also contained most of the expanded thyroid clonotypes (frequency above 0.001), which suggests that blood repertoires may reflect thyroid immune responses. In cross-validation, a model built on a 13 V-J signature told ophthalmopathy apart from stable hyperthyroidism with 85% to 90% sensitivity and approximately 84% specificity, and in testing the same model reached 80%/75%.

TCR beta CDR3 regions were amplified from RNA transcripts. The TCR CDR3 was subjected to a first round of RT-PCR using the HTBI primer set and the Qiagen OneStep RT-PCR kit. A second multiplex PCR round built the libraries, followed by size selection and purification. Paired-end sequencing of the libraries was performed with 100 bp reads on an Illumina HiSeq2000. As for how the authors treated the data: SOAPnuke was used to process the raw data, throwing out any read that contained adapters or uncalled bases, had a mean Phred below 15, or lacked an exact constant-primer or identifier match. High-quality paired reads were merged using COPE v1.2.5, and each unique nucleotide sequence was defined as a clonotype. Clonotypes were aligned to IMGT TRBV, TRBD and TRBJ reference segments using MiTCR v1.1. Only V-J combinations with frequency above 0.0001, covering about 99% of repertoires, were analysed. The TCS score was defined as the ratio of F50 (clonal expansion) to E x V (chaos), calculated using BLOSUM62-based TCRdist between CDR3 peptides within each V-J. Welch's t-statistics and random forest reduced 500 to 650 V-J features to 13, which were used in a naive Bayes classifier (R e1071). Starting from the raw public reads, TCRdb applied fastp trimming at Q25, assembled clones with MiXCR and retained in-frame beta chains. All rows with the same CDR3 protein become a single entry with the most common DNA and genes. The V and J calls, along with clone size, are taken from TCRdb and not from the paper's own processing. The sample data list about 570,000 distinct CDR3 sequences, and about 15% of these were observed just once. The top ten hold approximately 14% of the sample.

Trimming accounts for 5 bases at V and 6 bases at J, while the number of junction bases matched to no gene is 10. The germline V gene encodes CDR1 DFQATT and CDR2 SNEGSKA (reference sequence). The CDR3, cysteine through phenylalanine, is 15 amino acids long. Only the CDR3 region is kept as DNA, spanning 45 bases read in frame from base 1. Stable Graves' hyperthyroidism was defined as no progression to ophthalmopathy during 18 months of follow-up. Hyperthyroidism patients were aged 18 to 65 years and newly diagnosed, with disease duration of less than 2 months. Patients with uncontrolled infections, other autoimmune diseases, pregnancy or lactation were excluded. Diagnoses were based on clinical symptoms, serum thyroxine and TRAb, thyroid ultrasound and orbital computed tomography. PBMCs were isolated from about 9.2 ml of fresh peripheral blood by Ficoll-Paque density gradient centrifugation. Trizol reagent was used to extract total RNA, and RNA quality was then checked on an Agilent 2100 Bioanalyzer.

Many counts were recorded for this clonotype. What this receptor recognizes is not known. No much larger clone is present one base from it, and per-base qualities are unavailable. The receptor chain draws on TRBV20-1 and TRBJ2-1, with 10 bases in between that match TRBD2. This sequence originates from a woman in her forties with Graves' hyperthyroidism. The sequenced sample was blood. The nucleotides are TGCAGTGCTCCTCATCCTAGCGGGAGTCCCAATGAGCAGTTCTTC. Translated, it reads CSAPHPSGSPNEQFF.